This TCR beta chain was captured by sequencing in a study of identical twins. CDR3 length equals 13 residues. Germline V lookup: CDR1 SGHDT, CDR2 YYEEEE. V dropped 0 bases and J dropped 5 bases, with 9 bases sitting between them. This clonotype occurred a few times. TCRdb processed the 5' RACE reads anew with MiXCR; each CDR3 protein has one entry. The data hold around 690,000 distinct CDR3 sequences, with around 21% observed a single time. These same records also appear under a second study, on T cells expressing NK-cell markers. As that study records: Just one sequenced donor of eight was HCMV-seronegative, while seven were seropositive.

This chain connects TRBV5-6 to TRBJ2-7; no clear D gene. Material for sequencing was PBMCs. The TCR sequence derives from a woman between 18 and 29 years old in good health. In nucleotides, the CDR3 is TGTGCCAGCAGCTTGGTGAACAGCCACGAGCAGTACTTC. It yields the protein CASSLVNSHEQYF.